A single sample gave rise to the 14 T cell receptor beta chains below, sequenced in a study of T-cell reconstitution after alpha-beta-depleted transplantation in children. As it was prepared, the TCRbeta library received unique molecular identifiers. TCRdb called the PCR reads again in MiXCR, with one record for every CDR3 protein. The repertoire consists of roughly 300,000 distinct CDR3 sequences, with more than 9% occurring once and the leading ten covering about 25%. Here the sequenced sample was peripheral blood, taken 180 days after TCRalphabeta/CD19-depleted stem cell transplant. Receptors were obtained from a male patient between 2 and 15 years old who had a stem cell transplant for chronic granulomatous disease, so the T cells may come from the graft donor.

This clonotype was picked up many times. The V and J genes are TRBV7-2 and TRBJ2-3; maybe TRBD1 (6 bases). In germline, CDR1 is SGHTA, CDR2 FQGNSA. This CDR3 comprises 13 residues. The V end lost 4 bases, the J end lost 1 base, and 6 bases lay between the germline ends. The CDR3 sequence is CASSWTGTDTQYF. The CDR3 nucleotides are TGTGCCAGCAGCTGGACAGGCACAGATACGCAGTATTTT.

Turning to this clonotype: This could be a read error, since a much larger clone is one nucleotide away. The chain carries TRBV7-9 and TRBJ2-5; D tentatively fits TRBD1 or TRBD2 (5 bases each). The germline V gene encodes CDR1 SEHNR and CDR2 FQNEAQ (reference sequence). V was trimmed by 5 bases and J by 5 bases, leaving 15 bases between them. The CDR3 extends over 14 amino acids. This CDR3 is CASSPPIRGETQYF. For the CDR3, the DNA is TGTGCCAGCAGCCCCCCGATTCGGGGCGAGACCCAGTACTTC.

This clonotype showed up many times. The chain employs TRBV6-2 or TRBV6-3 and TRBJ2-5; no clear D gene. The germline V gene has CDR1 MNHEY and CDR2 SVGEGT. The CDR3 spans 14 residues. V shed 6 bases and J shed 3 bases, with 14 bases lying between them. CDR3 in amino acids: CASSGRRSEETQYF. The CDR3 DNA reads TGTGCCAGCAGCGGGCGTCGAAGTGAAGAGACCCAGTACTTC.

This clonotype was seen a handful of times. The V and J genes are TRBV20-1 and TRBJ2-7; 8 bases match TRBD1. This CDR3 contains 14 residues. CDR1 is DFQATT and CDR2 is SNEGSKA in the germline V gene (reference sequence). Unmatched junction bases numbered 10, after V lost 5 bases and J lost 4 bases. The CDR3 loop is CSAPPGRGLYEQYF. In DNA, the CDR3 is TGCAGTGCTCCCCCGGGCAGGGGGCTATACGAGCAGTACTTC.

Points on this clonotype: At one end the junction does not follow the germline gene, possibly because of a read error. This chain joins TRBV10-2 and TRBJ1-2; 8 bases line up with TRBD1. The germline V gene has CDR1 WSHSY and CDR2 SAAADI. The CDR3 covers 14 residues. The CDR3 loop is CASSPGQGNYGDTF. CDR3 in DNA: TGCGCCAGCAGCCCTGGACAGGGAAACTATGGCGACACCTTC.

The table lists this clonotype with many counts. The genes are TRBV27 and TRBJ1-4; TRBD1 matches at 7 bases. CDR1 and CDR2 from the germline V gene are MNHEY and SMNVEV (reference sequence). CDR3 length equals 14 residues. The V and J ends lost 3 bases and 8 bases, in that order; junction bases with no gene match: 6. CDR3 loop: CASSFSPGGEKLFF. The DNA for the CDR3 is TGTGCCAGCAGTTTCTCTCCAGGGGGGGAAAAACTGTTTTTT.

This clonotype was counted ten times or more. The rearrangement joins TRBV5-1 to TRBJ2-3; 7 bases agree with TRBD2. This CDR3 comprises 15 residues. Germline V gives CDR1 SGHRS, CDR2 YFSETQ. J was trimmed by 0 bases and V by 3 bases; bases with no gene match: 4. This chain's CDR3 is CASSWGLLSTDTQYF. DNA of the CDR3: TGCGCCAGCAGCTGGGGACTACTTAGCACAGATACGCAGTATTTT.

This clonotype was observed at least ten times. The chain combines TRBV18 with TRBJ1-2, with TRBD1 matching 7 bases. J was trimmed by 5 bases and V by 2 bases; bases with no gene match: 5. Germline V lookup: CDR1 KGHSH, CDR2 LQKENI. The CDR3 extends over 14 amino acids. CDR3 in amino acids: CASSPSGTDYGYTF. CDR3 bases: TGTGCCAGCTCACCATCTGGGACAGATTATGGCTACACCTTC. Combining the CDR3 with reference TRBV18 and TRBJ1-2 gives the whole variable domain NAGVMQNPRHLVRRRGQEARLRCSPMKGHSHVYWYRQLPEEGLKFMVYLQKENIIDESGMPKERFSAEFPKEGPSILRIQQVVRGDSAAYFCASSPSGTDYGYTFGSGTRLTVV.

This clonotype was counted at least ten times. The chain is built from TRBV5-1 and TRBJ2-3; 7 bases map to TRBD1. Trimming removed 5 bases from V and 2 bases from J; junction bases left unmatched: 11. Germline-derived CDR1 and CDR2 are SGHRS and YFSETQ. This CDR3 is 16 amino acids long. The CDR3, as DNA: TGCGCCAGCAGTAGGACGGGGACAGCCACCACAGATACGCAGTATTTT. Protein product: CASSRTGTATTDTQYF.

Many counts were recorded for this clonotype. The CDR3 region is CASTFNPDSSKGPQETQYF. In DNA form, the CDR3 reads TGCGCCAGCACCTTTAACCCGGACAGTTCGAAGGGTCCCCAAGAGACCCAGTACTTC. The J gene is TRBJ2-5, the V gene TRBV5-1; the D gene is possibly TRBD1 (6 bases). Per germline, CDR1 SGHRS and CDR2 YFSETQ. The CDR3 has 19 residues. V was pared by 6 bases and J by 1 base, with 28 bases between.

The sample holds many counts of this clonotype. The chain carries TRBV20-1 and TRBJ2-3, with D tentatively TRBD2 (6 bases). Germline CDR1 and CDR2: DFQATT and SNEGSKA (reference sequence). CDR3 size: 15 residues. V was cut by 0 bases and J by 2 bases, with 12 bases left in between. The CDR3 region is CSARDARDFTDTQYF. CDR3 coding DNA: TGCAGTGCTAGAGATGCCCGGGACTTCACAGATACGCAGTATTTT.

The sample holds many counts of this clonotype. J is TRBJ2-2 and V is TRBV9; D may be TRBD1 (5 bases). This CDR3 contains 14 residues. V dropped 4 bases and J dropped 4 bases, with 11 bases sitting between them. Germline CDR1 reads SGDLS; CDR2 reads YYNGEE. The CDR3 sequence is CASSPDSSTGELFF. CDR3 in DNA: TGTGCCAGCAGCCCTGACAGCTCCACCGGGGAGCTGTTTTTT.

This clonotype was seen ten or more times. The chain joins TRBV7-2 to TRBJ2-5, with D uncertain. Germline values: CDR1 SGHTA, CDR2 FQGNSA. The CDR3 has 9 residues. V lost 9 bases, J lost 4 bases, and 3 bases lay in between. Here the CDR3 DNA reads TGTGCCAGGGGAGAGACCCAGTACTTC. It specifies CARGETQYF.

This clonotype has a count of ten or more. The chain couples TRBV18 to TRBJ2-5, with D uncertain. CDR1 is KGHSH and CDR2 is LQKENI in the germline V gene. The CDR3 is made up of 12 amino acids. The V and J ends lost 3 bases and 0 bases respectively, with 2 bases between them. The chain's CDR3 is CASSPYQETQYF. The CDR3 DNA is TGTGCCAGCTCACCGTACCAAGAGACCCAGTACTTC.